Sequencing of this T cell receptor beta chain was carried out in a study of cytotoxic CD8 clonotypes in ibrutinib-treated CLL. Across the whole study: Patients gave response samples after a median approximately eleven months of treatment, range 6 to 36.

The CDR3 is 16 amino acids. Trimming took 6 bases from V and 9 from J, leaving 24 bases between them. Germline V lookup: CDR1 SEHNR, CDR2 FQNEAQ (reference sequence). Clones were sequenced by immunoSEQ multiplex PCR, and TCRdb holds only the in-frame ones, with some missing. Here the sample spans under 35,000 clones, around two thirds being singletons. Cryopreserved PBMCs supplied about 2 micrograms of genomic DNA for TCR beta libraries. The study, taken as a whole, reports: Clonality increased at ibrutinib response and stayed stable in sustained remission. At progression, however, it fell back toward baseline. Baseline-level clonality went beyond age-matched healthy donors and moved in step with circulating CD8+ T-cell counts.

Comments on this clone: Its antigen is undetermined.

The receptor comes from a human donor with chronic lymphocytic leukemia. Sequenced here: PBMCs, sampled after 24 months of ibrutinib treatment. The rearrangement uses TRBV7-9 and TRBJ2-1, with D possibly TRBD1 on 5 matching bases. The CDR3 nucleotides are TGTGCCAGCAGTCAGAGACACATTCAGGGCTTCGGTGAGCAGTTCTTC. Protein sequence: CASSQRHIQGFGEQFF.